The clone carrying this T cell receptor (beta chain) occurred a few times. This sample was included in a study of blood T cell repertoires in COVID-19. As for the study in general: Italy, Spain and the United States were the sources of the convalescent and acute COVID-19 samples.

The CDR3 has 14 amino acids. V lost 5 bases, J lost 5 bases, and 15 bases lay in between. The germline CDR1 and CDR2 sequences are SGHAT and FQNNGV. How the authors handled the data: Amplifying reference gene primers gave estimates of nucleated cell counts. The repertoire was sequenced with immunoSEQ multiplex PCR; TCRdb's copy has only in-frame clones and lacks some. Clonal size and the V and J genes are those of that table, whereas D and trimming came from the DNA. The sample records about 230,000 clones, 70% to 90% being singletons. Enrollees, roughly 18 to 90 years old, lived in about two dozen US areas. Membership in each cohort depended on participant-reported clinical history.

This chain uses TRBV11-2 with TRBJ2-5; D gene uncertain. The specimen sequenced was PBMCs or T cells enriched from blood (not recorded which). This sequence originates from a man younger than 35 who had recovered from COVID-19. Written as DNA, the CDR3 is TGTGCCAGCAGCCCAGGTGTGGCCTTGGAGACCCAGTACTTC. Its protein product is CASSPGVALETQYF.